A single sample is the source of the 18 T cell receptor beta chains below, sequenced in a study of response to subunit inactivated influenza vaccine (dated by TCRdb to 2017 to 2018). Library construction relied on RT-PCR. Instrument on record: Illumina HiSeq 2500. The public reads were reanalyzed by TCRdb: fastp trimming at Q25, MiXCR alignment, in-frame beta chains only. Under each unique CDR3 protein, matching rows form one entry showing the most common genes and DNA. The sample data list 550,000 to 800,000 distinct CDR3 sequences, and about 14% of these were observed just once. 5.5% to 7% of the sample rests with the top ten. The sequences come from PBMCs from blood, collected 14 days before vaccination. All receptors derive from a man aged 45-60 years who received an inactivated influenza vaccine. Donor details come from another sample of the same person, matched by shared clones.

In this sample, this clonotype turned up a few times. In DNA form, the CDR3 reads TGTGCCAGCAGCCAGGACCACTACGAGCAGTACTTC. Translated: CASSQDHYEQYF. This chain joins TRBV14 and TRBJ2-7, with D unresolved. Germline CDR1 SGHDN, CDR2 FVKESK. There are 12 residues in the CDR3. Trimming shortened V by 3 bases and J by 3 bases, and 6 bases separated the two germline ends.

The sample holds a few counts of this clonotype. The V gene is TRBV28, the J gene TRBJ2-3, with 10 bases matching TRBD2. V shed 2 bases and J 2 bases; nucleotides not matched to a gene: 10. CDR1 is MDHEN, CDR2 SYDVKM, per germline. The length of the CDR3 is 18 residues. CDR3 nucleotide sequence: TGTGCCAGCAGTTTAGGTCTGGGACTAGCGCAAAACACAGATACGCAGTATTTT. Amino acids: CASSLGLGLAQNTDTQYF.

This clonotype was found a few times. This chain connects TRBV15 to TRBJ2-3; D gene unclear. From germline, CDR1 is LNHNV and CDR2 YYDKDF (reference sequence). The CDR3 is 12 residues long. Trimming took off 2 bases at V and 2 bases at J, with 2 bases between the two ends. The CDR3, as DNA: TGTGCCACCAGCAGATTCACAGATACGCAGTATTTT. Amino acid sequence: CATSRFTDTQYF.

The chain links TRBV29-1 to TRBJ2-7; D may be TRBD1 (5 bases). Germline lookup yields CDR1 SQVTM and CDR2 ANQGSEA. Deletions cut 5 bases from V and 3 bases from J, with 11 bases between. The CDR3 covers 12 residues. This CDR3 is CSVLWTNYEQYF. The DNA for the CDR3 is TGCAGCGTTTTGTGGACAAACTACGAGCAGTACTTC.

The CDR3: CASSPTRLDLRGGELFF. CDR3 in DNA: TGTGCCAGCAGCCCGACCCGACTTGACCTGAGGGGCGGGGAGCTGTTTTTT. This chain joins TRBV7-8 and TRBJ2-2; D could derive from TRBD1 or TRBD2 (5 bases each). Germline CDR1 is SGHVS and CDR2 is FQNEAQ. CDR3 size: 17 residues. V lost 5 bases and J 7 bases, leaving 23 bases between the germline ends.

This clonotype appeared a few times. The CDR3 bases are TGTGCCAGCTCATTCGGGGACAGCCAAGAGACCCAGTACTTC. Its translation is CASSFGDSQETQYF. V and J are TRBV18 and TRBJ2-5; 7 nucleotides match TRBD1. V dropped 5 bases and J dropped 1; count of bases not matched to a gene: 4. Germline V gene data show CDR1 as KGHSH and CDR2 as LQKENI. The CDR3 has 14 amino acids. The full variable domain, with the rest looked up from reference TRBV18 and TRBJ2-5, is NAGVMQNPRHLVRRRGQEARLRCSPMKGHSHVYWYRQLPEEGLKFMVYLQKENIIDESGMPKERFSAEFPKEGPSILRIQQVVRGDSAAYFCASSFGDSQETQYFGPGTRLLVL.

This clonotype was observed at least ten times. The rearrangement uses TRBV20-1 and TRBJ1-5; no definite D call. Germline loops: CDR1 DFQATT, CDR2 SNEGSKA (reference sequence). Trimming left V 2 bases short and J 0 bases short, with 8 bases between. The CDR3 spans 14 residues. The CDR3 sequence is CSARRGTSNQPQHF. DNA for the CDR3: TGCAGTGCTAGACGCGGAACTAGCAATCAGCCCCAGCATTTT.

The chain couples TRBV18 to TRBJ2-7; 11 bases line up with TRBD2. With 6 bases clipped from V and 6 bases from J, the junction kept 13 bases outside the gene matches. Germline V gene data show CDR1 as KGHSH and CDR2 as LQKENI. This CDR3 contains 16 residues. The CDR3 nucleotides read TGTGCCAGCTCGCCTACGACTAGCGGGACTCCGGGCGAGCAGTACTTC. Residues: CASSPTTSGTPGEQYF. The variable domain in full, completed from reference TRBV18 and TRBJ2-7, reads NAGVMQNPRHLVRRRGQEARLRCSPMKGHSHVYWYRQLPEEGLKFMVYLQKENIIDESGMPKERFSAEFPKEGPSILRIQQVVRGDSAAYFCASSPTTSGTPGEQYFGPGTRLTVT.

This clonotype was found a few times. This chain connects TRBV7-2 to TRBJ2-1, with 9 nucleotides matching TRBD2. CDR3 length: 16 amino acids. Germline loops: CDR1 SGHTA, CDR2 FQGNSA. V lost 5 bases to trimming and J lost 8 bases; unmatched junction nucleotides: 13. The CDR3 is CASSITAGGEWYEQFF. The CDR3 DNA reads TGTGCCAGCAGCATAACAGCGGGGGGAGAATGGTATGAGCAGTTCTTC.

The J gene is TRBJ2-7, the V gene TRBV4-3, with a possible D match to TRBD1 (5 bases). From germline, CDR1 is LGHNA and CDR2 YSLEER. Trimming took off 0 bases at V and 8 bases at J, with 14 bases between the two ends. The CDR3 covers 14 residues. The CDR3 DNA reads as TGCGCCAGCAGCCAAGATGTCAGGGCCTCCCAGCAGTACTTC. It is translated as CASSQDVRASQQYF.

This clonotype was seen more than once but under ten times. This chain connects TRBV7-8 to TRBJ2-7; TRBD1 is a possible D gene (6 bases). Germline CDR1 and CDR2: SGHVS and FQNEAQ. Trimming took 3 bases from V and 2 from J, leaving 14 bases between them. The CDR3 spans 15 residues. The CDR3 region has the DNA TGTGCCAGCAGCTTTCCCCGACAGGCAACCTACGAGCAGTACTTC. This sequence encodes CASSFPRQATYEQYF.

The sample holds a few counts of this clonotype. The chain combines TRBV6-2 or TRBV6-3 with TRBJ2-7; TRBD1 might be the D (5 bases). V was cut by 1 base and J by 2 bases, with 9 bases left in between. The CDR3 is 14 amino acids. Looked up from germline, CDR1 is MNHEY and CDR2 is SVGEGT. The CDR3 here is CASSYFTGPYEQYF. The CDR3 DNA is TGTGCCAGCAGTTACTTTACAGGACCCTACGAGCAGTACTTC.

This clonotype was observed at least ten times. The chain employs TRBV3-1 and TRBJ1-1; 7 nucleotides match TRBD1. Germline trimming cut 4 bases from V and 11 bases from J; bases unmatched to any gene: 4. In germline, CDR1 is LGHDT, CDR2 YNNKEL (reference sequence). The CDR3 loop spans 11 amino acids. Written as DNA, the CDR3 is TGTGCCAGCAGCCTGGACAGGCGGGCTTTCTTT. This codes for CASSLDRRAFF.

The sample holds a few counts of this clonotype. The rearrangement joins TRBV7-2 to TRBJ1-4; maybe TRBD1 (6 bases). CDR3 length: 13 residues. Deletions cut 6 bases from V and 7 bases from J, with 12 bases between. Per germline, CDR1 SGHTA and CDR2 FQGNSA. CDR3 DNA sequence: TGTGCCAGCAGTACGGGAGGGGGTGAAAAACTGTTTTTT. Its protein product is CASSTGGGEKLFF.

This clonotype came up a few times. The genes are TRBV28 and TRBJ1-1; D not certain. Deletions cut 6 bases from V and 1 base from J, with 9 bases between. CDR1 and CDR2 from the germline V gene are MDHEN and SYDVKM. The CDR3 is 13 amino acids. The CDR3 nucleotides are TGTGCCAGCAGGAAGTGGGGGAACACTGAAGCTTTCTTT. Translated, it gives CASRKWGNTEAFF.

This clonotype was counted at least ten times. This rearrangement joins TRBV6-4 to TRBJ2-3; D ambiguous. The V end was cut by 2 bases, the J end by 0 bases, with 9 bases between. Germline lookup yields CDR1 MRHNA and CDR2 SNTAGT. The CDR3 sequence is 15 residues long. The CDR3 loop reads CASSDGQASTDTQYF. The DNA of the CDR3 is TGTGCCAGCAGTGACGGTCAGGCCAGCACAGATACGCAGTATTTT.

This clonotype has a handful of counts. V gene TRBV6-2 or TRBV6-3 combines with J gene TRBJ2-2; weak D call: TRBD1 (6 bases). Trimming stripped 2 bases from V and 4 bases from J, with 20 bases between. This CDR3 spans 18 amino acids. The germline CDR1 and CDR2 sequences are MNHEY and SVGEGT. The CDR3 region is CASSYTQGRGVGTGELFF. In DNA form, the CDR3 reads TGTGCCAGCAGTTACACACAGGGCCGCGGAGTAGGCACCGGGGAGCTGTTTTTT.

This chain links TRBV20-1 with TRBJ2-5; D is unresolved. Germline V gives CDR1 DFQATT, CDR2 SNEGSKA (reference sequence). Trimming cost V 0 bases and J 5 bases, with 16 bases left between them. The CDR3 spans 15 residues. This chain's CDR3 is CSARDGRNQDETQYF. The CDR3 region has the DNA TGCAGTGCTAGAGATGGTAGAAACCAAGATGAGACCCAGTACTTC.